The T cell receptor (beta chain) described here comes from a study of beta chain features in type 1 diabetes (dated by TCRdb to 2017 to 2018). Broadly, across the study: Patients and healthy donors did not differ in mean age, gender distribution, total cell number or subset yield. Regulatory and stem cell-like memory subsets were isolated from only 8 patients and about 8 healthy donors, whereas naive and central memory subsets came from all 30 or so donors. A total of around 110,000,000 sorted cells were examined across all samples, and a strong correlation was observed between cell number per subset and RNA yield. In the study, TCRB repertoires of sorted circulating CD4+ T cell subsets from recently diagnosed type 1 diabetes patients were compared with those of matched healthy donors. The full study reports these points: Patients with type 1 diabetes made fewer insertions and deleted more nucleotides at VDJ recombination sites, implying thymic rearrangement abnormalities. A moderate but significant shortening of TCRB CDR3 length was observed in type 1 diabetes patients in all four CD4+ subsets. Because cDNA rather than genomic DNA was sequenced, highly expressing activated cells could have been over-represented, although no difference in activation and CD3 levels was found between groups. Shorter templates might have been favored by PCR, but patient and control samples were amplified and corrected together, so both groups would have been affected equally by any skew. The naive, central memory and regulatory TCRB repertoires appeared to resemble one another more closely among patients than among healthy donors. HLA sub-analyses involved small numbers of individuals, so any influence of HLA type on TCRB rearrangement remained unresolved.

The entire isolated RNA was reverse transcribed using the High Capacity cDNA Reverse Transcription Kit, and thus expressed TCRB transcripts were sequenced. Naive, central memory and regulatory T cell samples underwent deep immunoSEQ sequencing, averaging about 3.57 million total reads per sample. Sorted cells were lysed in RLT buffer, and RNA was extracted using DNase-treated RNeasy Micro or Mini kits according to cell number. To prevent cross-contamination, each cell subset was processed individually, whereas patient and healthy donor samples were processed jointly. Using the immunoSEQ multiplex PCR, TCRB sequences were amplified from cDNA into 87-bp fragments spanning the CDR3 region. Sequencing of the amplicons was performed on the Illumina HiSeq platform. Per the authors' processing: PCR bias was computationally corrected using synthetic template baselines, reads within Hamming distance 2 were collapsed, and singletons that could not be merged were discarded. Reads were aligned against IMGT so that V, D and J genes, CDR3 length and insertions or deletions at six rearrangement sites could be assigned. Within each subset, clonotype counts were normalized to the number of sorted cells before true diversity and Gini coefficients were calculated with the tcR R package. The overlap coefficient, calculated on TCRB nucleotide sequences, was used to measure repertoire sharing. Out-of-frame TCRB sequences from naive cells were analyzed to stand in for the pre-selection repertoire. TCRdb mirrors the immuneACCESS table, restricted to in-frame sequences. Some clones are absent from its copies; in checked studies, under half trace to an unresolved V gene, and the reason for the others is unknown. V and J calls and clone size are as listed in that table; D and trimming were resolved from the DNA. For this sample there are fewer than 900,000 clones; about 17% appear just once. Clones ranked in the top ten supply 0.02% to 0.03% of the sample.

In its sample, this clone was seen a few times. Its antigen is not yet known. Per-base qualities were not stored, and no clone one base away is much larger. Within the sample, other DNA sequences also encode this same CDR3. From each donor, a single peripheral blood sample of about 120 mL on average was drawn into heparinised tubes. Using a panel that included CD45RO, CCR7, CD25, CD127, CD95 and CD27, naive, central memory, regulatory and stem cell-like memory CD4+ T cells were sorted on a BD FACSAria II. A purity above 95% was achieved for all sorted populations. PBMCs were isolated right away by Lymphoprep density gradient centrifugation and were stained directly, without culture. So that batch effects would be minimized, each experiment stained and sorted samples in pairs, pairing one healthy donor with one patient. The germline V gene provides CDR1 SNHLY and CDR2 FYNNEI. V and J lose 4 bases and 5 bases, and a span of 5 bases separates them. The cysteine opens and the phenylalanine closes a CDR3 of 11 amino acids. The kept DNA is CDR3 alone, 33 bases in frame from the first base.

The sample comprised naive CD4+ T cells from blood. The sample's cell subset or site label, decoded: true naive CD4+ T cells. The origin of this receptor is a woman between 18 and 30 years old in good health. The rearrangement joined TRBV2 to TRBJ2-5, with no confident D gene call. The DNA sequence is TGTGCCAGCAGTGGCCAGGAGACCCAGTACTTC. Its product reads: CASSGQETQYF.